This T cell receptor beta chain appears in the sequencing data of a study of T cells in Graves' hyperthyroidism and ophthalmopathy (dated by TCRdb to about 2019). For the study in its entirety: Peripheral blood samples were taken at initial diagnosis, before any treatment was given. After sampling, hyperthyroidism patients received methimazole starting at 30 mg daily, and ophthalmopathy patients received high-dose intravenous methylprednisolone. TCR Vbeta CDR3 sequencing of some 140 peripheral blood samples (roughly 43 ophthalmopathy, about 74 hyperthyroidism and approximately 17 progressor patients) is reported in the paper. Prospective prediction of ophthalmopathy was tested in an independent validation cohort consisting of 18 hyperthyroidism patients and 15 or so patients who later progressed to ophthalmopathy. The study also compared thyroid tissue and blood T-cell repertoires from 5 to 7 Graves' hyperthyroidism patients. A discovery cohort of roughly 100 patients, 43 with Graves' ophthalmopathy and approximately 60 with stable Graves' hyperthyroidism, was used to find distinguishing TCR V-J signatures. For training and testing, the roughly 100 patients in the discovery cohort were randomly divided in a 7:3 ratio.

Stable Graves' hyperthyroidism was defined as the absence of progression to ophthalmopathy over 18 months of follow-up. Hyperthyroidism patients were newly diagnosed, with disease duration under 2 months, and aged 18 to 65 years. Exclusion was applied to patients with uncontrolled infections, other autoimmune diseases, pregnancy or lactation. Diagnoses were established on the basis of clinical symptoms, serum thyroxine and TRAb, thyroid ultrasound, and orbital computed tomography. PBMCs were separated from roughly 10 ml of fresh peripheral blood using Ficoll-Paque density gradient centrifugation. Total RNA was extracted using Trizol reagent, and RNA quality was assessed on an Agilent 2100 Bioanalyzer. Beyond this particular receptor, the publication reports: Most expanded thyroid clonotypes (frequency above 0.001) were also detected in blood, suggesting blood repertoires may reflect thyroid immune responses. Sample size was not statistically predetermined, and investigators were not blinded to group allocation. Ophthalmopathy was separated from stable hyperthyroidism by a 13 V-J signature model, with around 90% sensitivity and 81% to 83% specificity obtained in cross-validation and 80%/75% obtained in testing. During validation, the model predicted progression to ophthalmopathy a median of approximately 6 months ahead of onset, with almost 71% sensitivity and 72% to 80% specificity.

The TCR beta CDR3 regions were amplified from RNA transcripts. For the first round of RT-PCR on the TCR CDR3, the HTBI primer set was used together with the Qiagen OneStep RT-PCR kit. The libraries were constructed in a second round of multiplex PCR and then size-selected and purified. Paired-end sequencing of the libraries was performed with 100 bp reads on an Illumina HiSeq2000. As for how the authors treated the data: SOAPnuke was used to process the raw data, with reads discarded if the reads contained adapters or uncalled bases, had a mean Phred below 15, or lacked an exact constant-primer or identifier match. High-quality paired reads were merged using COPE v1.2.5, and each unique nucleotide sequence was defined as a clonotype. MiTCR v1.1 was used to align the clonotypes against IMGT TRBV, TRBD and TRBJ reference segments. The analysis included only V-J combinations with a frequency above 0.0001, which together covered about 99% of the repertoires. The TCS score was defined as F50 (clonal expansion) divided by E x V (chaos), with BLOSUM62-based TCRdist calculated between CDR3 peptides within each V-J. Welch's t-statistics and random forest reduced 450 to 600 V-J features to 13, which were used in a naive Bayes classifier (R e1071). TCRdb trimmed public reads at Q25 via fastp, called clones via MiXCR and kept in-frame beta chains. Entries are consolidated by CDR3 protein sequence, retaining the most common genes and DNA. It is TCRdb's table, rather than the study itself, that gives the V and J calls and clone size. The sample yields fewer than 600,000 distinct CDR3 sequences; under 15% were counted once. The ten largest clones capture 15% to 20% of the sample.

Notes on this clonotype: Its antigen target is currently unknown. Per-nucleotide qualities are absent, and no much larger clonotype sits a single base away.

This clonotype was sampled from a woman younger than 30 with Graves' hyperthyroidism. Sequencing was performed on blood.

The CDR3 is CAWIGRARPYNEQFF. The nucleotide sequence is given as TGTGCCTGGATCGGGAGGGCTCGCCCCTACAATGAGCAGTTCTTC. In this chain, TRBV30 is recombined with TRBJ2-1; 8 middle bases align to TRBD2. The germline V gene (reference sequence) provides CDR1 GTSNPN and CDR2 SVGIG. CDR3 length: 15 amino acids, cysteine to phenylalanine. The DNA shown is the 45-base CDR3, in frame from base 1. V loses 4 bases at its end and J loses 2 bases; junction bases beyond the gene matches: 7.